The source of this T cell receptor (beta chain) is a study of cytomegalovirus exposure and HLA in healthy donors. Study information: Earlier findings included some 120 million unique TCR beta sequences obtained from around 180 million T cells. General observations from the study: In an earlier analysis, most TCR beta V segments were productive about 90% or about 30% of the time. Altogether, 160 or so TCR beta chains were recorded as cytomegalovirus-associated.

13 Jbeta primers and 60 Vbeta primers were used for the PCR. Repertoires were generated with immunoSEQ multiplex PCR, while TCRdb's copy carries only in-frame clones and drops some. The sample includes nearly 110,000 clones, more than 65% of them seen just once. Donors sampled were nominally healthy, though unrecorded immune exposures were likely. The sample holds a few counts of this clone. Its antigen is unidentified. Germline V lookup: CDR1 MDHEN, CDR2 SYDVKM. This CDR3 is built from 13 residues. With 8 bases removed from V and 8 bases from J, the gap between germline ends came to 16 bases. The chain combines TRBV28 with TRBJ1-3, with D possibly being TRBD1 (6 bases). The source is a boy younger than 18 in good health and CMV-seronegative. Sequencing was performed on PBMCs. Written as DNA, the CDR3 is TGTGCCAGCGGGGGTTACAGGGATGACACCATATATTTT. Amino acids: CASGGYRDDTIYF.